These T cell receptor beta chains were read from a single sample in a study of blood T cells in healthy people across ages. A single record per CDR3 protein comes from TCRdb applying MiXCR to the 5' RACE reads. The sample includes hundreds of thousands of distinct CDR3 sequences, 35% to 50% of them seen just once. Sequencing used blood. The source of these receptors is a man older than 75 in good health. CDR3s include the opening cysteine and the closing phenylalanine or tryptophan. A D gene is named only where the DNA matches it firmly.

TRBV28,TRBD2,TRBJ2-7,CASVSGSSYEQYF
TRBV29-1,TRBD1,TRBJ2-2,CSVGQGAAGELFF
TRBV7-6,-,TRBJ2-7,CASSLGPFYEQYF
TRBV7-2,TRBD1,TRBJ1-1,CASSLDPGGTEAFF
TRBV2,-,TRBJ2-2,CASSTERQQNTGELFF
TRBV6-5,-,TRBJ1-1,CASSYSPGENTEAFF
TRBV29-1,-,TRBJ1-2,CSVALGGTYGYTF
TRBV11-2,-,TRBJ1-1,CASSLGGVRTEAFF
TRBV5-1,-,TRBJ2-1,CASSPQAVEQFF
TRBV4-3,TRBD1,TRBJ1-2,CASSRGQQNYGYTF
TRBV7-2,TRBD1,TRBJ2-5,CASSLGDRSFQETQYF
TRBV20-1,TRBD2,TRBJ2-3,CSATLAGGADTQYF
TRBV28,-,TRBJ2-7,CASSTWGSGIEQYF
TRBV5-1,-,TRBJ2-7,CASSDSTYEQYF
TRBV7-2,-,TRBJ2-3,CASSPEGRADTQYF
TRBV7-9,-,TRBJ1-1,CASSLEVGEAFF
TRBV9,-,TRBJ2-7,CAGSPQSTSYEQYF
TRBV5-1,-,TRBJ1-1,CASSADDRRNTEAFF
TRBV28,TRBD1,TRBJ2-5,CASRPDRGPTETQYF
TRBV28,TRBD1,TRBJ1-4,CASAPPGQGKGELFF
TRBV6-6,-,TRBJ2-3,CASSSASGTDTQYF
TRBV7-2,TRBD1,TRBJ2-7,CAGSSVGQGVGEQYF
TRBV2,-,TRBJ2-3,CASSPYSGDRYTDTQYF
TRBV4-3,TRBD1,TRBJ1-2,CASSQDYTGGYGYTF
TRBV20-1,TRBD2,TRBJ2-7,CSARDVGTSGYEQYF
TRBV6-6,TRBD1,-,CASAIPDRVRNEQYF
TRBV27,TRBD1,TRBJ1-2,CASSPGGGNCGYTF
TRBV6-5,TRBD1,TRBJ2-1,CASSPGQGPNNEQFF
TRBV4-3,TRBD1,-,CASSQEDRGWDNEQYF
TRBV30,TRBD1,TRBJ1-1,CAWSAGTANTEAFF
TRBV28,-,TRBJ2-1,CASRSSFEQFF
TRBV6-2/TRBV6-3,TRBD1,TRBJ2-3,CASRKSTLGQGAIDTQYF
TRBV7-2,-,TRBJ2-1,CASSSQTVHEQFF
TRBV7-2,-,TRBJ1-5,CASSLNGISNQPQHF
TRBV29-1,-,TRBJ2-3,CSVESPRDTQYF